The source of this TCR beta chain is a study of blood T cell repertoires in COVID-19. At the level of the study: Samples representing acute and convalescent COVID-19 were sourced from the United States, Italy and Spain. PBMCs, B-cell-depleted T cells, or T cells provided the cDNA or gDNA that made up the material.

The V gene's germline CDR1 is SGHRS and CDR2 YFSETQ. The V segment lost 0 bases and the J segment 6 bases; nucleotides outside the gene matches: 5. This CDR3 is built from 15 residues. Authors' data handling: Reference gene primer amplification yielded estimated nucleated cell counts. Generated by immunoSEQ multiplex PCR, the TCRdb table keeps only in-frame clones and is missing some. V and J calls and clone size are given by that table; D and trimming were obtained from the DNA. This sample has over 200,000 clones, with around 89% found just once. J is TRBJ1-1 and V is TRBV5-1; 10 positions agree with TRBD1. Sequencing was carried out using PBMCs or T cells enriched from blood (not recorded which). This clonotype was sampled from a man aged 40-49 years who had recovered from COVID-19. This chain's CDR3 is CASSLEGQGYAEAFF. The CDR3 bases are TGCGCCAGCAGCTTGGAGGGACAGGGGTACGCTGAAGCTTTCTTT.